Sequencing of this TCR beta chain was carried out in a study of response to subunit inactivated influenza vaccine. This clonotype came up a few times. TCRdb reprocessed the RT-PCR reads with MiXCR, giving one entry per CDR3 protein. Counted here are about half a million distinct CDR3 sequences, less than 30% occurring once; the ten biggest clones make up approximately 2%. Germline V gene data show CDR1 as LGHNA and CDR2 as YSLEER. V gave up 0 bases and J gave up 5 bases, with 13 bases separating them. The length of the CDR3 is 15 residues. This TCR was sampled from a middle-aged man who received an inactivated influenza vaccine. Specimen: CD4+ T cells sorted from PBMCs, collected more than 4 days after vaccination. V is TRBV4-3 and J is TRBJ2-5, with D possibly being TRBD1 or TRBD2 (5 bases each). The CDR3 DNA follows: TGCGCCAGCAGCCAAGATATTGGGACGGGGGAGACCCAGTACTTC. Protein product: CASSQDIGTGETQYF.